A selection of T cell receptor beta chains follows, all from one sample in a study of shared clonotypes between healthy human individuals. Repertoires were generated with immunoSEQ multiplex PCR, while TCRdb's copy carries only in-frame clones and drops some. The table includes some 1,400,000 clones, roughly 96% detected once. Sequenced sample: naive CD4+ T cells sorted from blood. These receptors were taken from a man aged 25-40 years in good health. CDR3s include the opening cysteine and the closing phenylalanine or tryptophan. The D gene is left open where the match is weak. Clone size is not always given. Where it is, it says once, few, many or a class for expanded clones.

j_call d_call v_call clone_size cdr3_nt cdr3_aa
TRBJ2-5 NA TRBV7-3 NA TGTGCCAGCAGCAAAGGCGGCCAAGAGACCCAGTACTTC CASSKGGQETQYF
TRBJ2-5 NA TRBV11-2 NA TGTGCCAGCAGCGTAACAGTCGCCCCGTACTTC CASSVTVAPYF
TRBJ2-7 TRBD2 TRBV18 NA TGTGCCAGCTCACCGCCGGGACTAGGGGACTACGAGCAGTACTTC CASSPPGLGDYEQYF
TRBJ1-2 NA TRBV2 NA TGTGCCAGCAGTGGCGGGGCCCTAAGGAACTATGGCTACACCTTC CASSGGALRNYGYTF
TRBJ2-7 NA TRBV7-2 once TGTGCCAGCAGCTTAGCGCTAACCTCCTACGAGCAGTACTTC CASSLALTSYEQYF
TRBJ1-1 NA TRBV10-3 NA TGTGCCATCAGTGAGAGGGGAGGGGACACTGAAGCTTTCTTT CAISERGGDTEAFF
TRBJ2-5 TRBD1 TRBV27 NA TGTGCCAGCAAGTGGGGCCCAACAGGGGGCAGGGAGACCCAGTACTTC CASKWGPTGGRETQYF
TRBJ2-7 NA TRBV7-2 NA TGTGCCAGCAGCCCAGGTGTCTCCTACGAGCAGTACTTC CASSPGVSYEQYF
TRBJ2-7 TRBD2 TRBV7-2 NA TGTGCCAGCAGCCCTAATACTAGCGGGAGATTCTCCTACGAGCAGTACTTC CASSPNTSGRFSYEQYF
TRBJ1-1 NA TRBV5-4 NA TGTGCCAGCAGACCGGCAAATCGGAACACTGAAGCTTTCTTT CASRPANRNTEAFF
TRBJ2-7 NA TRBV2 few TGTGCCAGCAGTGCGGCCACGGGCTACGAGCAGTACTTC CASSAATGYEQYF
TRBJ2-1 NA TRBV7-8 NA TGTGCCAGCAGCTCCGAGGATGAGCAGTTCTTC CASSSEDEQFF
TRBJ1-1 NA TRBV14 NA TGTGCCAGCAGCCAAGACATGAATAGGGCTTTCTTT CASSQDMNRAFF
TRBJ2-2 TRBD1 TRBV19 NA TGTGCCAGTAGTAGGAGCGCCCGCAGGGGGACCGGGGAGCTGTTTTTT CASSRSARRGTGELFF
TRBJ2-2 NA TRBV7-3 NA TGTGCCAGCAGCTTAAATCGAGGGGAGCTGTTTTTT CASSLNRGELFF
TRBJ1-5 TRBD1 TRBV7-6 NA TGTGCCAGCAGCTTATCACAAGTACAGGGGACGGGAGGCAATCAGCCCCAGCATTTT CASSLSQVQGTGGNQPQHF
TRBJ2-3 NA TRBV4-3 NA TGCGCCAGCAGCCGTACCAGGGGAGTAGCAGATACGCAGTATTTT CASSRTRGVADTQYF
TRBJ2-2 NA TRBV7-2 NA TGTGCCAGCAGCTTTGGGTTCGGGGAGCTGTTTTTT CASSFGFGELFF
TRBJ2-7 NA TRBV9 NA TGTGCCAGCAGCCCCCTGGGGGGCGGGTCGGGCGAGCAGTACTTC CASSPLGGGSGEQYF
TRBJ1-5 NA TRBV11-3 NA TGTGCCAGCAGCTTAGGACAGGTGGATAGCAATCAGCCCCAGCATTTT CASSLGQVDSNQPQHF
TRBJ2-7 TRBD1 TRBV19 NA TGTGCCAGTAGTATTTCACAGGGGGTGGACGAGCAGTACTTC CASSISQGVDEQYF
TRBJ1-1 NA TRBV7-7 NA TGTGCTAGCAGCTTAGAAGGACAGCTCCTCTTT CASSLEGQLLF
TRBJ2-7 NA TRBV28 NA TGTGCCAGCAGCTCCCCCGGGGACACCCCCTACGAGCAGTACTTC CASSSPGDTPYEQYF
TRBJ1-4 NA TRBV7-6 NA TGTGCCAGCAGCTTAGTCGGCAGGGGCCATGAAAAACTGTTTTTT CASSLVGRGHEKLFF
TRBJ2-7 NA TRBV9 NA TGTGCCAGCAGCGTAGCTCACGGGCTGTACTTC CASSVAHGLYF
TRBJ2-2 NA TRBV1 NA TGCACCAGCAGCCACGGACAGTTCACCGGGGAGCTGTTTTTT CTSSHGQFTGELFF
TRBJ1-2 NA TRBV4-3 few TGCGCCAGCAGCCAAGATATCCCGCCAGGGACCTATGGCTACACCTTC CASSQDIPPGTYGYTF
TRBJ2-7 TRBD2 TRBV11-2 once TGTGCCAGCAGAATGATCAGCGGGAGATCCTACGAGCAGTACTTC CASRMISGRSYEQYF
TRBJ1-3 TRBD1 TRBV6-1 NA TGTGCCAGTAGGACGGGACAGGGGAGAAACACCATATATTTT CASRTGQGRNTIYF
TRBJ2-4 NA TRBV28 NA TGTGCCAGCAGTCCCCAACTTAGCCTAGCCAAAAACATTCAGTACTTC CASSPQLSLAKNIQYF
TRBJ1-1 TRBD1 TRBV28 NA TGTGCCAGCAGTTCAGATAGGACAGGGTTCACTGAAGCTTTCTTT CASSSDRTGFTEAFF
TRBJ2-1 TRBD2 TRBV6-1 NA TGTGCCAGCAGTGCCACTCCGGGACTAGCGGGAGGAAATGAGCAGTTCTTC CASSATPGLAGGNEQFF
TRBJ1-2 TRBD1 TRBV9 NA TGTGCCAGCAGCGTAGTAGGGGGCTTTGGCTACACCTTC CASSVVGGFGYTF
TRBJ1-1 NA TRBV2 once TGTGCCACCAAGAGGGACATGAACACTGAAGCTTTCTTT CATKRDMNTEAFF
TRBJ2-1 NA TRBV20-1 NA TGCAGTGCTAGAGAAATCGTACAGTTCTTC CSAREIVQFF
TRBJ2-7 NA TRBV11-2 few TGTGCCAGCAGCTTAGCAGGGGCCTACGAGCAGTACTTC CASSLAGAYEQYF
TRBJ2-1 TRBD2 TRBV11-3 NA TGTGCCAGCAGCTTAGGTCTAGCGGGAGGCGAAAATGAGCAGTTCTTC CASSLGLAGGENEQFF
TRBJ2-3 NA TRBV19 NA TGTGCCAGTAGTATTCTCCAGGATCGCACAGATACGCAGTATTTT CASSILQDRTDTQYF
TRBJ2-7 TRBD1 TRBV27 NA TGTGCCAGCAGTTTGGGACAGGGACGAGACGAGCAGTACTTC CASSLGQGRDEQYF
TRBJ1-5 TRBD1 TRBV7-2 NA TGTGCCAGCAGCATCAGACAGGGTCAGGCTCAGCCCCAGCATTTT CASSIRQGQAQPQHF
TRBJ2-7 NA TRBV7-2 NA TGTGCCAGCAGCTTAATGGTCGGGGAGTACGAGCAGTACTTC CASSLMVGEYEQYF
TRBJ2-2 NA TRBV11-1 NA TGTGCCAGCAGCTTAGTTGCCCCGTTGGCCGGGGAGCTGTTTTTT CASSLVAPLAGELFF
TRBJ2-7 TRBD1 TRBV2 NA TGTGCCAGCTGGGGACAGGGGACCGGCAGCTCCTACGAGCAGTACTTC CASWGQGTGSSYEQYF
TRBJ2-7 NA TRBV10-3 NA TGTGCCATCAGTGAGTCTGGCAGATCCTACGAGCAGTACTTC CAISESGRSYEQYF
TRBJ2-2 TRBD2 TRBV11-2 NA TGTGCCAGCATCAGAGGTGCGGGAGCGGTCACCGGGGAGCTGTTTTTT CASIRGAGAVTGELFF